Listed here is a single TCR beta chain. As yet, its antigen is unknown. The PCR made use of 60 Vbeta and 13 Jbeta primers. Sequencing was performed with immunoSEQ multiplex PCR; in TCRdb, only in-frame clones are kept and a portion is missing. In the table there are some 100,000 clones, around three quarters of which are singletons. The data are from a study of cytomegalovirus exposure and HLA in healthy donors. Study results and limitations: Information on immune exposure was restricted to one variable (CMV serostatus).

Trimming stripped 0 bases from V and 2 bases from J, with 3 bases between. The CDR3 is made up of 14 amino acids. Germline V lookup: CDR1 SGHNT, CDR2 YYREEE (reference sequence). J is TRBJ2-6 and V is TRBV5-4; no reliable D call. The receptor comes from a man aged 40-55 years in good health and CMV-seropositive. The sample taken for sequencing was PBMCs. DNA for the CDR3: TGTGCCAGCAGCTTGGCAACTGGGGCCAACGTCCTGACTTTC. Translation gives CASSLATGANVLTF.